This TCR beta chain originates from a study of T cell changes during pregnancy in multiple sclerosis. TCRdb keeps only in-frame clones here, not all; method: immunoSEQ multiplex PCR. The profile shows approximately 72,000 clones, roughly 90% of them singletons. The CDR3 is 13 amino acids. Looked up from germline, CDR1 is MNHEY and CDR2 is SVGAGI. V shed 6 bases and J shed 1 base, with 8 bases lying between them. The sequencing here drew on peripheral blood, taken in the first trimester of pregnancy. The chain has TRBV6-5 and TRBJ2-3; D unresolved. The source is a female donor in good health, enrolled as a control in a pregnancy study. The chain's CDR3 is CASRLEGTDTQYF. The CDR3 nucleotides read TGTGCCAGCAGGCTCGAGGGCACAGATACGCAGTATTTT.